These 3 T cell receptor beta chains share one sample of origin, sequenced in a study of T cells after posttransplantation cyclophosphamide. This table comes from immunoSEQ multiplex PCR, and its TCRdb copy is limited to in-frame clones, with some not included. The table lists over 20,000 clones, approximately 98% of them singletons, with roughly 0.12% in the top ten. Sequencing was carried out using naive CD8+ T cells sorted from PBMCs. The receptors here all came from a man aged 40-49 years in good health, CMV-negative, and a related stem cell transplant donor.

CDR3 in amino acids: CASSQVHKGAYEQYF. CDR3 coding DNA: TGCGCCAGCAGCCAAGTACATAAGGGGGCGTACGAGCAGTACTTC. The chain joins TRBV4-3 to TRBJ2-7, with TRBD1 identical over 7 bases. This CDR3 region has 15 residues. V shed 1 base, J shed 4 bases, and the junction held 7 bases outside the gene matches. Per the germline V gene, CDR1 is LGHNA and CDR2 is YSLEER.

The chain is built from TRBV28 and TRBJ2-6; 8 nucleotides agree with TRBD2. The trim removed 1 base at V and 1 base at J, leaving 12 bases unmatched. This CDR3 is built from 20 residues. The germline gives CDR1 MDHEN, CDR2 SYDVKM. CDR3 coding DNA: TGTGCCAGCAGTTTATCATATGTAGCAGCGGGGGCATCTGGGGCCAACGTCCTGACTTTC. This codes for CASSLSYVAAGASGANVLTF.

The chain employs TRBV7-3 and TRBJ2-3; TRBD2 agrees at 7 bases. The CDR3 extends over 14 amino acids. Germline V lookup: CDR1 SGHTA, CDR2 FQGTGA. After removal of 4 bases from V and 6 bases from J, the junction contained 7 bases not matched to a gene. The CDR3 sequence: CASSSLNGRDTQYF. CDR3 DNA sequence: TGTGCCAGCAGCTCCCTGAACGGGAGGGATACGCAGTATTTT.